The 14 T cell receptor beta chains in this list originate from one sample, sequenced in a study of T cell repertoires in cytomegalovirus infection. Each CDR3 protein gets one entry after TCRdb re-called the reads with MiXCR. Counted here are hundreds of thousands of distinct CDR3 sequences, more than 20% occurring once; the ten biggest clones make up 8%. The source material was CD8+ T cells from PBMCs. The origin of the receptors is a human donor in good health (CMV status not recorded). Some clones in this sample may be carry-over from other donors' samples.

The V gene is TRBV4-2, the J gene TRBJ1-1; 8 bases align to TRBD1. The germline V gene has CDR1 LGHNA and CDR2 YNFKEQ. Germline trimming cut 4 bases from V and 3 bases from J; bases unmatched to any gene: 7. CDR3 length: 15 residues. In DNA form, the CDR3 reads TGTGCCAGCAGCCCCCTGTTGGACAGGGACACTGAAGCTTTCTTT. This gives the protein CASSPLLDRDTEAFF.

V is TRBV29-1 and J is TRBJ1-4; 10 positions match TRBD1. Germline CDR1 is SQVTM and CDR2 is ANQGSEA. The junction had 4 bases not matched to a gene; V was cut back by 7 bases and J by 5 bases. This CDR3 region has 13 residues. CDR3 sequence reads: CSGRDRGNEKLFF. In DNA, the CDR3 is TGCAGCGGCCGGGACAGGGGAAATGAAAAACTGTTTTTT.

The J gene is TRBJ2-7, the V gene TRBV6-4, with D possibly TRBD2 on 6 matching bases. In germline, CDR1 is MRHNA, CDR2 SNTAGT. V was shortened by 7 bases and J by 2 bases, with 12 bases between the two germline ends. This CDR3 is 13 amino acids long. The DNA of the CDR3 is TGTGCCAGCACCGCGAGCGGGCCCTACGAGCAGTACGTC. It yields the protein CASTASGPYEQYV.

This sequence joins TRBV29-1 and TRBJ1-2; 7 bases agree with TRBD1. Unmatched junction bases numbered 10, after V lost 6 bases and J lost 6 bases. The CDR3 runs to 13 residues. CDR1 is SQVTM, CDR2 ANQGSEA, per germline. This CDR3 is CSVRTGRRDGYTF. The CDR3 DNA reads TGCAGCGTCCGGACAGGTCGAAGGGATGGCTACACCTTC.

The chain links TRBV5-6 to TRBJ1-1, with 7 bases lining up with TRBD1. The CDR3 runs to 17 residues. From germline, CDR1 is SGHDT and CDR2 YYEEEE. V dropped 0 bases and J dropped 0; count of bases not matched to a gene: 8. The CDR3 DNA reads TGTGCCAGCAGCTTGGAGATGACAGGGCCGATGAACACTGAAGCTTTCTTT. It translates to CASSLEMTGPMNTEAFF.

In its sample, this clonotype was seen many times. The chain carries TRBV7-8 and TRBJ2-5, with TRBD2 matching over 13 bases. The ends lost 5 bases at V and 0 bases at J; junction bases unmatched: 9. Germline assignment: CDR1 SGHVS and CDR2 FQNEAQ. The CDR3 covers 18 residues. For the CDR3, the DNA is TGTGCCAGCAGCCCCTCTCTGACTAGCGGGGGGTACCAAGAGACCCAGTACTTC. Its translation is CASSPSLTSGGYQETQYF.

The chain uses TRBV29-1 and TRBJ1-2; TRBD1 might be the D (5 bases). The CDR3 is 12 amino acids. Trimming took off 3 bases at V and 8 bases at J, with 13 bases between the two ends. Germline CDR1 is SQVTM and CDR2 is ANQGSEA. CDR3 sequence reads: CSVEGPAPGYTF. The CDR3 coding sequence is TGCAGCGTTGAGGGGCCTGCTCCCGGCTACACCTTC.

This clonotype was counted only a few times. The rearrangement uses TRBV5-1 and TRBJ2-5; perhaps TRBD1 as D (6 bases). Germline lookup yields CDR1 SGHRS and CDR2 YFSETQ. The CDR3 totals 15 residues. With 2 bases removed from V and 2 bases from J, the gap between germline ends came to 13 bases. As DNA, the CDR3 is TGCGCCAGCAGCTTCCGCAGGGGTCCACAAGAGACCCAGTACTTC. It codes for CASSFRRGPQETQYF. The full variable domain, rest sourced from reference TRBV5-1 and TRBJ2-5, is KAGVTQTPRYLIKTRGQQVTLSCSPISGHRSVSWYQQTPGQGLQFLFEYFSETQRNKGNFPGRFSGRQFSNSRSEMNVSTLELGDSALYLCASSFRRGPQETQYFGPGTRLLVL.

This clonotype was observed a few times. The germline gene is not matched at one end of the junction; a read error may be the cause. This sequence joins TRBV7-6 and TRBJ2-1, with 8 bases identical to TRBD2. The CDR3 runs to 14 residues. Germline V CDR1 and CDR2: SGHVS, FNYEAQ. The DNA of the CDR3 is TGTGCCAGCAGCGTAGCGGGGTCCATCAATGAGCAGTTCTTC. Translation: CASSVAGSINEQFF.

This clonotype was seen a single time. The chain recombines TRBV28 with TRBJ2-7; 9 bases agree with TRBD2. The trim removed 6 bases at V and 7 bases at J, leaving 10 bases unmatched. Germline values: CDR1 MDHEN, CDR2 SYDVKM. The CDR3 has 14 amino acids. CDR3 region: CASSPRAGGREQYV. CDR3 DNA: TGTGCCAGCAGCCCTAGAGCGGGGGGTCGGGAGCAGTACGTC.

This CDR3 is CAIGQGRNNEQFF. The CDR3 DNA sequence: TGTGCCATCGGGCAGGGGAGAAACAATGAGCAGTTCTTC. The chain is built from TRBV10-3 and TRBJ2-1, with D possibly matching TRBD1 (6 bases). This CDR3 is 13 amino acids long. The V gene lost 8 bases and the J gene lost 5 bases, with 13 bases spanning the gap. Germline V gene data show CDR1 as ENHRY and CDR2 as SYGVKD.

This clonotype has a count of ten or more. The chain carries TRBV27 and TRBJ2-6, with D unresolved. Per germline, CDR1 MNHEY and CDR2 SMNVEV (reference sequence). V shed 4 bases and J shed 2 bases, with 9 bases lying between them. There are 15 residues in the CDR3. The CDR3 spells CASSYGMAGANVLTF. The CDR3 DNA sequence: TGTGCCAGCAGTTACGGCATGGCTGGGGCCAACGTCCTGACTTTC. The full variable domain, completed using reference TRBV27 and TRBJ2-6, is EAQVTQNPRYLITVTGKKLTVTCSQNMNHEYMSWYRQDPGLGLRQIYYSMNVEVTDKGDVPEGYKVSRKEKRNFPLILESPSPNQTSLYFCASSYGMAGANVLTFGAGSRLTVL.

This clonotype appeared a few times. The V call is TRBV7-6, the J call TRBJ2-7; the D is unclear. The CDR3 has 12 amino acids. Trimming took 5 bases from V and 1 from J, leaving 6 bases between them. Germline V gene sequence: CDR1 SGHVS, CDR2 FNYEAQ. CDR3 amino acids: CASSVNSYEQYF. The CDR3 DNA reads TGTGCCAGCAGCGTTAATTCCTACGAGCAGTACTTC.

This clonotype was counted only a few times. The chain carries TRBV29-1 and TRBJ2-2, with 8 bases fitting TRBD1. Looked up from germline, CDR1 is SQVTM and CDR2 is ANQGSEA. The CDR3 totals 17 residues. V was pared by 0 bases and J by 3 bases, with 9 bases of the junction left unmatched. The chain's CDR3 is CSVEDPIGQGDTGELFF. The CDR3 region has the DNA TGCAGCGTTGAAGACCCTATAGGACAGGGCGACACCGGGGAGCTGTTTTTT.